A single sample is the source of the 24 T cell receptor beta chains below, sequenced in a study of T cell responses to AZD1222 COVID-19 vaccine. Assay used: immunoSEQ multiplex PCR; TCRdb lists only in-frame clones, some missing. The repertoire includes roughly 82,000 clones, roughly 84% of them detected once, and 10% to 15% sits in the top ten. The input for sequencing was peripheral blood, taken on day 0 of AZD1222 vaccination. The receptors derive from an adult in good health.

The rearrangement joins TRBV28 to TRBJ1-2; D gene unclear. V shed 6 bases and J shed 6 bases, with 11 bases lying between them. This CDR3 is 12 amino acids long. The germline V gene has CDR1 MDHEN and CDR2 SYDVKM. The CDR3 protein is CASSHGRNGYTF. CDR3 nucleotides: TGTGCCAGCAGCCATGGGCGCAATGGCTACACCTTC.

The chain links TRBV6-2 or TRBV6-3 to TRBJ2-5; D may be TRBD1 (5 bases). There are 18 residues in the CDR3. The V gene lost 4 bases and the J gene lost 0 bases, with 21 bases spanning the gap. Germline CDR1 MNHEY, CDR2 SVGEGT. CDR3 protein: CASSSHKIPTANQETQYF. Here the CDR3 DNA reads TGTGCCAGCAGTTCCCACAAAATACCGACAGCAAACCAAGAGACCCAGTACTTC.

The gene calls are TRBV5-6 and TRBJ1-6; no firm D call. The CDR3 runs to 12 residues. V was trimmed by 0 bases and J by 8 bases, leaving 3 bases between them. Per germline, CDR1 SGHDT and CDR2 YYEEEE. CDR3 nucleotides: TGTGCCAGCAGCTTGGGGTATTCACCCCTCCACTTT. Translated, it gives CASSLGYSPLHF. Looking up the rest from reference TRBV5-6 and TRBJ1-6 gives the full variable domain: DAGVTQSPTHLIKTRGQQVTLRCSPKSGHDTVSWYQQALGQGPQFIFQYYEEEERQRGNFPDRFSGHQFPNYSSELNVNALLLGDSALYLCASSLGYSPLHFGNGTRLTVT.

A single count supports this clone. The V and J genes are TRBV3-1 (or the pseudogene TRBV3-2) and TRBJ2-3; 8 nucleotides match TRBD2. CDR3 length: 16 amino acids. Germline V gives CDR1 LGHDT, CDR2 YNNKEL (reference sequence). With 0 bases clipped from V and 0 bases from J, the junction kept 2 bases outside the gene matches. The CDR3 reads CASSQEVAGSTDTQYF. Here the CDR3 DNA reads TGTGCCAGCAGCCAAGAAGTAGCGGGGAGCACAGATACGCAGTATTTT.

This clone turned up a few times. The CDR3 bases are TGTGCCAGCAGTCCCTTGACTAGCGGGGGGGCCACAGATACGCAGTATTTT. Translated: CASSPLTSGGATDTQYF. This sequence joins TRBV7-9 and TRBJ2-3, with 14 bases identical to TRBD2. In germline, CDR1 is SEHNR, CDR2 FQNEAQ (reference sequence). J gave up 2 bases and V 6 bases, and 7 bases lay outside the gene matches. CDR3 length: 17 residues.

This clone was seen many times. The chain is built from TRBV2 and TRBJ1-6; no firm D call. V gave up 6 bases and J gave up 10 bases, with 10 bases separating them. Germline CDR1 reads SNHLY; CDR2 reads FYNNEI. CDR3 length: 12 residues. CDR3 nucleotides: TGTGCCAGCAGAGGCACGGGCTCACCCCTCCACTTT. Residues: CASRGTGSPLHF.

The chain employs TRBV7-6 and TRBJ1-5; D perhaps matches TRBD1 (5 bases). Trimming pared 1 base from V and 2 bases from J, leaving 9 bases between. Looked up from germline, CDR1 is SGHVS and CDR2 is FNYEAQ. The CDR3 runs to 15 residues. As DNA, the CDR3 is TGTGCCAGCAGCTTAGGGGGCCGCGGCAATCAGCCCCAGCATTTT. Translation gives CASSLGGRGNQPQHF.

A few counts support this clone. This chain joins TRBV10-3 and TRBJ2-1; 7 bases line up with TRBD1. Trimming took 4 bases from V and 4 from J; bases not matched to a gene: 10. CDR3 length: 16 amino acids. CDR1 and CDR2 from the germline V gene are ENHRY and SYGVKD. CDR3 residues: CAISVTGNPVYNEQFF. Written as DNA, the CDR3 is TGTGCCATCAGTGTGACAGGGAACCCCGTATACAATGAGCAGTTCTTC.

This clone was found a few times. The chain couples TRBV7-3 to TRBJ2-1; 7 nucleotides align to TRBD2. In germline, CDR1 is SGHTA, CDR2 FQGTGA. Trimming took 5 bases from V and 4 from J; bases not matched to a gene: 11. This CDR3 has 16 residues. DNA of the CDR3: TGTGCCAGCAGCACCAAAGCGGGGACCGGGTACAATGAGCAGTTCTTC. Its translation is CASSTKAGTGYNEQFF. The full variable domain, completed using reference TRBV7-3 and TRBJ2-1, is GAGVSQTPSNKVTEKGKYVELRCDPISGHTALYWYRQSLGQGPEFLIYFQGTGAADDSGLPNDRFFAVRPEGSVSTLKIQRTERGDSAVYLCASSTKAGTGYNEQFFGPGTRLTVL.

This chain connects TRBV19 to TRBJ2-1; weak D call: TRBD1 (5 bases). The V and J ends lost 7 bases and 2 bases respectively, with 9 bases between them. The CDR3 sequence is 13 residues long. Germline V gene lookup returns CDR1 LNHDA and CDR2 SQIVND (reference sequence). In DNA form, the CDR3 reads TGTGCCAGTACCAGGGCCGCCTACAATGAGCAGTTCTTC. This encodes CASTRAAYNEQFF.

The J gene is TRBJ1-5, the V gene TRBV10-3; maybe TRBD1 (6 bases). Germline V gene lookup returns CDR1 ENHRY and CDR2 SYGVKD. V lost 0 bases to trimming and J lost 7 bases, with 13 bases between them. The CDR3 covers 15 residues. The CDR3 protein is CAISESKQGHQPQHF. The DNA for the CDR3 is TGTGCCATCAGTGAGTCGAAACAGGGACACCAGCCCCAGCATTTT.

This clone was recorded a few times. The rearrangement uses TRBV4-3 and TRBJ2-3, with TRBD1 identical over 11 bases. The V gene's germline CDR1 is LGHNA and CDR2 YSLEER. This CDR3 is 16 amino acids long. V lost 3 bases to trimming and J lost 4 bases; unmatched junction nucleotides: 6. The CDR3: CASSQFWGQGADTQYF. CDR3 DNA sequence: TGCGCCAGCAGCCAGTTCTGGGGACAGGGGGCAGATACGCAGTATTTT.

The chain employs TRBV6-5 and TRBJ1-1; D might be TRBD1 (5 bases). The CDR3 covers 14 residues. The V gene's germline CDR1 is MNHEY and CDR2 SVGAGI. V lost 4 bases and J lost 1, with 10 bases in between. The CDR3 nucleotides read TGTGCCAGCAGTTTCACGGGGGGGAACACTGAAGCTTTCTTT. Amino acids: CASSFTGGNTEAFF.

The chain employs TRBV6-5 and TRBJ2-4, with D perhaps matching TRBD1 (6 bases). V was pared by 6 bases and J by 8 bases, with 8 bases between. CDR3 size: 11 residues. CDR1 is MNHEY and CDR2 is SVGAGI in the germline V gene. CDR3 protein: CASRDSYIQYF. In nucleotides, the CDR3 is TGTGCCAGCAGGGACAGTTACATTCAGTACTTC.

The chain links TRBV10-3 to TRBJ2-5; D is perhaps TRBD1 (5 bases). This CDR3 contains 10 residues. V lost 10 bases and J 5 bases, leaving 8 bases between the germline ends. Germline V lookup: CDR1 ENHRY, CDR2 SYGVKD. The CDR3 loop is CATAGETQYF. DNA of the CDR3: TGTGCCACTGCAGGGGAGACCCAGTACTTC.

The chain joins TRBV6-1 to TRBJ1-5; D is ambiguous. The CDR3 has 16 amino acids. V was pared by 4 bases and J by 0 bases, with 13 bases between. Germline V gene data show CDR1 as MNHNS and CDR2 as SASEGT. In nucleotides, the CDR3 is TGTGCCAGCAGTGGGACCGACGGGTTTAGCAATCAGCCCCAGCATTTT. This sequence encodes CASSGTDGFSNQPQHF.

This clone was picked up many times. The chain has TRBV6-5 and TRBJ2-2; 7 nucleotides match TRBD2. In germline, CDR1 is MNHEY, CDR2 SVGAGI. J was trimmed by 2 bases and V by 2 bases; bases with no gene match: 5. The CDR3 is 16 amino acids. In DNA form, the CDR3 reads TGTGCCAGCAGTTACCAGGGACTATCCAACACCGGGGAGCTGTTTTTT. This encodes CASSYQGLSNTGELFF.

The genes are TRBV9 and TRBJ1-3; D might be TRBD1 (5 bases). CDR1 is SGDLS and CDR2 is YYNGEE in the germline V gene. The CDR3 extends over 13 amino acids. Trimming shortened V by 6 bases and J by 0 bases, and 7 bases separated the two germline ends. The CDR3 DNA reads TGTGCCAGCAAACAGGCCTCTGGAAACACCATATATTTT. Amino acids: CASKQASGNTIYF.

The chain links TRBV10-3 to TRBJ2-5, with unresolved D. There are 11 residues in the CDR3. CDR1 is ENHRY and CDR2 is SYGVKD in the germline V gene. Trimming removed 11 bases from V and 1 base from J, with 8 bases in between. The CDR3 DNA reads as TGTGCCTCCCAAAGCCAAGAGACCCAGTACTTC. Translated, it gives CASQSQETQYF.

The CDR3 is CASSTDPSGGGVTGELFF. The CDR3 DNA follows: TGTGCCAGCAGCACGGATCCGAGCGGGGGAGGGGTCACCGGGGAGCTGTTTTTT. The V and J genes are TRBV4-2 and TRBJ2-2; 8 bases map to TRBD2. Unmatched junction bases numbered 15, after V lost 5 bases and J lost 4 bases. CDR3 length: 18 residues. Per the germline V gene, CDR1 is LGHNA and CDR2 is YNFKEQ.

The chain combines TRBV14 with TRBJ2-7, with D perhaps matching TRBD1 or TRBD2 (5 bases each). The CDR3 is 15 residues long. Germline assignment: CDR1 SGHDN and CDR2 FVKESK. The germline V and J ends were trimmed by 3 bases and 2 bases, with 14 bases remaining between them. CDR3 residues: CASSQFEGLPYEQYF. The CDR3 DNA reads TGTGCCAGCAGCCAGTTCGAGGGGCTCCCCTACGAGCAGTACTTC.

The chain uses TRBV10-3 and TRBJ2-5; no clear D. Germline V gives CDR1 ENHRY, CDR2 SYGVKD. The CDR3 runs to 16 residues. Between the trimmed V and J ends, which lost 3 bases and 0 bases, there was a span of 14 bases. CDR3 sequence: CAISDGSDNYQETQYF. The DNA for the CDR3 is TGTGCCATCAGTGATGGGTCAGATAATTACCAAGAGACCCAGTACTTC.

This chain joins TRBV29-1 and TRBJ1-4; 7 nucleotides line up with TRBD1. Germline V gene data show CDR1 as SQVTM and CDR2 as ANQGSEA. The V gene end was trimmed by 7 bases and the J gene end by 11 bases; junction bases not matched to a gene: 10. This CDR3 spans 12 amino acids. The CDR3 DNA sequence: TGCAGCGCGGAGGGGGCTTCATATAAACTGTTTTTT. It is translated as CSAEGASYKLFF.

V gene TRBV11-1 combines with J gene TRBJ1-1; D is unclear. CDR3 size: 13 residues. The germline V gene has CDR1 SGHAT and CDR2 FQDESV (reference sequence). V shed 2 bases and J shed 4 bases, with 8 bases lying between them. The CDR3 here is CASSLIGRTEAFF. Here the CDR3 DNA reads TGTGCCAGCAGCTTAATAGGGCGCACTGAAGCTTTCTTT.